Below, 18 T cell receptor beta chains from the same sample are listed, as sequenced in a study of T cells in Graves' hyperthyroidism and ophthalmopathy. TCR beta CDR3 regions were amplified from RNA transcripts. During a first-round RT-PCR of the TCR CDR3, the HTBI primer set was used. TCRdb recomputed calls from the multiplex PCR reads with MiXCR, one row per CDR3 protein. The data contain under 400,000 distinct CDR3 sequences, about 15% of them singletons. The sequenced material came from blood. All receptors derive from a man aged 25 to 45 with Graves' hyperthyroidism.

This clonotype has a count of ten or more. The chain has TRBV20-1 and TRBJ2-7, with a possible D match to TRBD1 (5 bases). This CDR3 is 15 amino acids long. Germline CDR1 reads DFQATT; CDR2 reads SNEGSKA (reference sequence). Trimming removed 0 bases at V and 2 bases at J, with 14 bases between. Written as DNA, the CDR3 is TGCAGTGCTAGAGATCTCAAGGGGCGAACCTACGAGCAGTACTTC. Its protein product is CSARDLKGRTYEQYF.

This clonotype was detected ten times or more. The chain links TRBV28 to TRBJ2-7; no clear D gene. The germline gives CDR1 MDHEN, CDR2 SYDVKM. With 3 bases removed from V and 2 bases from J, the gap between germline ends came to 11 bases. This CDR3 region has 14 residues. CDR3 sequence (DNA): TGTGCCAGCAGTTTCTATAGGAATCCCTACGAGCAGTACTTC. Protein product: CASSFYRNPYEQYF.

The rearrangement uses TRBV29-1 and TRBJ2-4; no clear D gene. V lost 5 bases and J lost 9, with 11 bases in between. Germline V gene lookup returns CDR1 SQVTM and CDR2 ANQGSEA. The CDR3 spans 11 residues. This chain's CDR3 is CSVSVLGIQYF. The DNA of the CDR3 is TGCAGCGTTTCCGTGCTGGGCATTCAGTACTTC.

As regards this clonotype: A clone one base away is much larger, so this may be a read error. It is likely a read error, because the conserved phenylalanine at the end of the CDR3 is missing. The V gene is TRBV29-1, the J gene TRBJ1-1; D is unresolved. Trimming left V 4 bases short and J 1 base short, with 10 bases between. Germline V CDR1 and CDR2: SQVTM, ANQGSEA. The CDR3 sequence is 13 residues long. In DNA, the CDR3 is TGCAGCGTTGGCCCCGTGTCGAACACTGAAGCTTTCTCT. Protein: CSVGPVSNTEAFS.

This clonotype was counted a few times. The V gene is TRBV29-1, the J gene TRBJ1-6, with D uncertain. Germline V CDR1 and CDR2: SQVTM, ANQGSEA. CDR3 length: 13 amino acids. With 4 bases removed from V and 7 bases from J, the gap between germline ends came to 11 bases. CDR3 sequence reads: CSVGRVPNSPLHF. CDR3 DNA: TGCAGCGTTGGACGTGTGCCCAATTCACCCCTCCACTTT.

V and J are TRBV20-1 and TRBJ2-7; 13 positions match TRBD2. Trimming took 4 bases from V and 7 from J; bases not matched to a gene: 10. Germline CDR1 and CDR2: DFQATT and SNEGSKA (reference sequence). This CDR3 spans 15 amino acids. CDR3 region: CSATHSGTSGEEQYF. In nucleotides, the CDR3 is TGCAGTGCTACCCACTCCGGGACTAGCGGGGAAGAGCAGTACTTC.

This clonotype has a handful of counts. The J gene is TRBJ1-4, the V gene TRBV5-1, with a possible D match to TRBD1 (6 bases). V was trimmed by 0 bases and J by 7 bases, leaving 10 bases between them. CDR1 SGHRS and CDR2 YFSETQ come from the germline V gene. The CDR3 loop spans 14 amino acids. As DNA, the CDR3 is TGCGCCAGCAGCTTGGGGACAGAGGGTGAAAAACTGTTTTTT. Amino acid sequence: CASSLGTEGEKLFF.

The chain carries TRBV27 and TRBJ2-7, with 9 positions matching TRBD2. Per germline, CDR1 MNHEY and CDR2 SMNVEV (reference sequence). CDR3 size: 15 residues. The ends lost 2 bases at V and 2 bases at J; junction bases unmatched: 4. CDR3 bases: TGTGCCAGCAGTTTAAGGCTAGCGGGGACCTACGAGCAGTACTTC. Protein sequence: CASSLRLAGTYEQYF.

This clonotype occurred many times. The chain couples TRBV11-2 to TRBJ2-1; D gene uncertain. Per germline, CDR1 SGHAT and CDR2 FQNNGV. The CDR3 totals 15 residues. Trimming shortened V by 7 bases and J by 5 bases, and 18 bases separated the two germline ends. The CDR3 DNA reads as TGTGCCAGCACCCCGGACCGCGGTGCCCACAATGAGCAGTTCTTC. Translating gives CASTPDRGAHNEQFF.

The chain is built from TRBV24-1 and TRBJ2-1, with D perhaps TRBD2 (5 bases). Germline CDR1 reads KGHDR; CDR2 reads SFDVKD. The V end lost 4 bases, the J end lost 5 bases, and 17 bases lay between the germline ends. The CDR3 is 16 residues long. CDR3 bases: TGTGCCACCAGTGACGTCGGACGCCGGGAAAACAATGAGCAGTTCTTC. It specifies CATSDVGRRENNEQFF.

This clonotype occurred a few times. The chain combines TRBV15 with TRBJ1-6; D unresolved. V lost 6 bases to trimming and J lost 15 bases, with 15 bases between them. The CDR3 is 12 residues long. Germline loops: CDR1 LNHNV, CDR2 YYDKDF (reference sequence). This CDR3 is CATRDSSGRLHF. The DNA of the CDR3 is TGTGCCACCAGGGACTCCTCGGGTCGCCTCCACTTT.

This clonotype was detected only a few times. V and J are TRBV30 and TRBJ2-7, with TRBD2 matching over 8 bases. The length of the CDR3 is 13 residues. V lost 4 bases and J lost 7; bases outside the gene matches: 9. Germline V gene data show CDR1 as GTSNPN and CDR2 as SVGIG (reference sequence). The CDR3 spells CAWTIGGGREQYF. For the CDR3, the DNA is TGTGCCTGGACTATCGGCGGGGGGCGAGAGCAGTACTTC.

This clonotype was seen once. It may be a read error: a sequence one base away is much more abundant. This sequence joins TRBV7-9 and TRBJ2-5, with D unclear. The V end lost 2 bases, the J end lost 0 bases, and 13 bases lay between the germline ends. CDR1 and CDR2 from the germline V gene are SEHNR and FQNEAQ (reference sequence). The length of the CDR3 is 16 residues. The CDR3 region is CASSLLASIYQETQYF. The DNA of the CDR3 is TGTGCCAGCAGCTTATTGGCGAGCATATACCAAGAGACCCAGTACTTC.

V gene TRBV29-1 combines with J gene TRBJ1-3; no clear D gene. Germline V gene sequence: CDR1 SQVTM, CDR2 ANQGSEA. With 4 bases removed from V and 2 bases from J, the gap between germline ends came to 6 bases. The CDR3 extends over 12 amino acids. The CDR3 coding sequence is TGCAGCGTTGGCGGTGCTGGAAACACCATATATTTT. It specifies CSVGGAGNTIYF.

This clonotype was detected ten times or more. This chain uses TRBV6-1 with TRBJ1-1, with 9 nucleotides matching TRBD1. V was pared by 5 bases and J by 13 bases, with 11 bases of the junction left unmatched. This CDR3 has 13 residues. Germline CDR1 MNHNS, CDR2 SASEGT. CDR3 sequence reads: CASSLTGQGDVFF. As DNA, the CDR3 is TGTGCCAGCAGTTTGACGGGACAGGGTGACGTTTTCTTT.

This clonotype was recorded a few times. This CDR3 is CASKGGNTIYF. DNA for the CDR3: TGTGCCAGCAAGGGAGGAAACACCATATATTTT. This chain links TRBV19 with TRBJ1-3; D unclear. Trimming took 9 bases from V and 4 from J, leaving 7 bases between them. Per the germline V gene, CDR1 is LNHDA and CDR2 is SQIVND (reference sequence). The CDR3 covers 11 residues.

The table lists this clonotype with a few counts. The CDR3 DNA follows: TGTGCCAGCAGTAGTCAGGGAAACATTCAGTACTTC. This encodes CASSSQGNIQYF. The chain links TRBV28 to TRBJ2-4, with a weak D call TRBD1 (5 bases). This CDR3 contains 12 residues. Trimming stripped 5 bases from V and 6 bases from J, with 8 bases between. CDR1 is MDHEN and CDR2 is SYDVKM in the germline V gene.

This clonotype was picked up a small number of times. The rearrangement joins TRBV28 to TRBJ1-3, with unresolved D. V shed 4 bases and J shed 4 bases, with 17 bases lying between them. The CDR3 has 16 amino acids. CDR1 MDHEN and CDR2 SYDVKM come from the germline V gene. CDR3 residues: CASSSPLKAIGNTIYF. In DNA form, the CDR3 reads TGTGCCAGCAGTTCCCCCTTAAAGGCAATAGGAAACACCATATATTTT.